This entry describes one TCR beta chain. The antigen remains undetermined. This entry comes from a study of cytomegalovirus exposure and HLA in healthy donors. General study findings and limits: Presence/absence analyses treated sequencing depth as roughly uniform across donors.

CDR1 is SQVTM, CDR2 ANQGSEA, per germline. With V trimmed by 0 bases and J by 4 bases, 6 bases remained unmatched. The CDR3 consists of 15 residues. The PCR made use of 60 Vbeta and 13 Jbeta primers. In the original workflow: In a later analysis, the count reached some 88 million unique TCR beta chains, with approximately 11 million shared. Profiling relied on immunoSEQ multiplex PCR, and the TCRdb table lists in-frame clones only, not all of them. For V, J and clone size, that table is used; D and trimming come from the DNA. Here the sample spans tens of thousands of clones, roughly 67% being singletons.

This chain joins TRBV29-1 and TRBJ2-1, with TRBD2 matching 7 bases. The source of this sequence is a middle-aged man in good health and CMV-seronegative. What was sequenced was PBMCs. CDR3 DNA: TGCAGCGTTGAAGATGAACTAGCGTCTTACAATGAGCAGTTCTTC. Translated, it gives CSVEDELASYNEQFF.